This record covers a single TCR beta chain. As yet, its antigen is unknown. Profiling relied on immunoSEQ multiplex PCR, and the TCRdb table lists in-frame clones only, not all of them. The sample lists 50,000 or so clones; 80% to 90% were seen once. The source of the sample is a study of OX40 agonist ivuxolimab in advanced cancers. As for the study in general: The drug used for patients, ivuxolimab, was an agonistic anti-OX40 (CD134) antibody. Enrolled patients in dose escalation had cancers that were hepatocellular carcinoma, melanoma, renal cell or head and neck cancer. Study-level points and caveats: CD4+ T cells averaged fewer expanded clones than CD8+ T cells. What antigens the expanded peripheral T cells recognized was never established.

Trimming took off 7 bases at V and 9 bases at J, with 6 bases between the two ends. The CDR3 has 10 amino acids. Germline V gene sequence: CDR1 LNHDA, CDR2 SQIVND (reference sequence). This chain links TRBV19 with TRBJ2-2, with D unclear. Specimen: CD4+ or CD8+ T cells sorted from blood, collected in a trial of the OX40 agonist ivuxolimab. The sequence was obtained from an adult with an advanced solid tumor such as melanoma, head and neck, liver or kidney cancer. The CDR3 nucleotides read TGTGCCAGTAAACCCCGGGAGCTGTTTTTT. This sequence encodes CASKPRELFF.